This record looks at one T cell receptor beta chain sequence and its context. Its specificity is unknown. TCRdb redid the calling of the RACE reads with MiXCR, one entry per CDR3 protein. The table has some 300,000 distinct CDR3 sequences, 5.5% seen once. Time point meaning: pre-sensitization, week 0. Treatment defined: therapeutic diphenylcyclopropenone sensitization with weekly scalp DPC. This specimen belongs to a study of human T cells and chemical hapten exposure. The study's findings and limits: Unchanged with DPC sensitization were TCRs above 1 in 1000 frequency. Controls had significantly fewer large CDR3 similarity clusters than were formed by expanded TCRs.

The germline V gene encodes CDR1 MNHNS and CDR2 SASEGT. Trimming left V 2 bases short and J 5 bases short, with 28 bases between. The CDR3 length is 21 residues. V gene TRBV6-1 combines with J gene TRBJ1-6, with D possibly matching TRBD1 (6 bases). The sequencing used whole blood, collected in connection with sensitization to the hapten diphenylcyclopropenone (DPC). This sequence was found in a woman younger than 30 with alopecia areata. Some clones in this sample may be carry-over from other donors' samples. CDR3 nucleotides: TGTGCCAGCAGTGAACGGACCAGACAGGCCAACCGGGCAAGCGATAATTCACCCCTCCACTTT. Translated: CASSERTRQANRASDNSPLHF.